The entry below gives a single T cell receptor beta chain sequence along with its context. Its target is not known. V was shortened by 4 bases and J by 0 bases, with 22 bases between the two germline ends. The length of the CDR3 is 18 residues. Germline values: CDR1 GTSNPN, CDR2 SVGIG (reference sequence). Sequenced by immunoSEQ multiplex PCR; TCRdb stores in-frame clones only, minus some. The table includes more than 20,000 clones, more than 65% detected once. At baseline, cycle 4 day 1, and cycle 7 day 1, blood was sampled. This specimen belongs to a study of OX40 agonist ivuxolimab in advanced cancers. Study-level background: Ivuxolimab, an antibody acting as an agonist of OX40 (CD134), was used to treat patients. Study-level findings and limits: Both blood CD4+ and CD8+ T cells showed clonal growth by week 6 at 0.1 to 3.0 mg/kg.

The sample was CD4+ or CD8+ T cells sorted from blood, taken in a trial of the OX40 agonist ivuxolimab. The sequence came from an adult with an advanced solid tumor such as melanoma, head and neck, liver or kidney cancer. This chain uses TRBV30 with TRBJ1-3; D perhaps matches TRBD1 (5 bases). The CDR3 region has the DNA TGTGCCTGGATGGGACCCACCAGACAGAAGTTCTCTGGAAACACCATATATTTT. Translated: CAWMGPTRQKFSGNTIYF.